This T cell receptor beta chain was identified during a study of blood T cell repertoires in COVID-19. In the study overall: COVID-19 samples from acute and convalescent phases originated in the United States, Italy and Spain. In each case, the material was cDNA or gDNA derived from T cells, B-cell-depleted T cells, or PBMCs.

Original data processing: Amplification with reference gene primers provided the estimates of nucleated cell counts. Method: immunoSEQ multiplex PCR; TCRdb's copy keeps in-frame clones and lacks some. That table gives V, J and clone size, and the DNA gave D and trimming. The table lists 85,000 to 100,000 clones, less than 85% of them singletons. The V gene end was trimmed by 5 bases and the J gene end by 11 bases; junction bases not matched to a gene: 13. The CDR3 is 16 residues long. Germline CDR1 SEHNR, CDR2 FQNEAQ (reference sequence). Material for sequencing was peripheral blood. The source is a human donor in a cohort sampled during active COVID-19. The chain employs TRBV7-9 and TRBJ1-6; 9 bases align to TRBD1. DNA for the CDR3: TGTGCCAGCAGCCCAGCCCGGGACAGGGTAACGGCACCCCTCCACTTT. This sequence encodes CASSPARDRVTAPLHF.